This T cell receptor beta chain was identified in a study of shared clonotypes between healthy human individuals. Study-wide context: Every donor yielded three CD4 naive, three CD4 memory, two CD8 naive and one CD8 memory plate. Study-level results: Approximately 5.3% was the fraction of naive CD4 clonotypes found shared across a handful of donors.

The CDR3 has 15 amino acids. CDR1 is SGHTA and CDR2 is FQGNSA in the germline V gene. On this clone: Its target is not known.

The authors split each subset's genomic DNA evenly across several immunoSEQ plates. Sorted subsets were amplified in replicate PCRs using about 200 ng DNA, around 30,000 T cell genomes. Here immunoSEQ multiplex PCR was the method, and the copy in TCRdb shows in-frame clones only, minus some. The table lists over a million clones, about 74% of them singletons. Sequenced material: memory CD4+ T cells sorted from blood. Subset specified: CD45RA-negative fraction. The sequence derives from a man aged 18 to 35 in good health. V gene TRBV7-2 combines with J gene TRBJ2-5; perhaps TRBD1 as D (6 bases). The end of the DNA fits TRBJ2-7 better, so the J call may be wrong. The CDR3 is CASSLQGSLNSEQYF. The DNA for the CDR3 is TGTGCCAGCAGCCTTCAGGGGTCCCTAAATAGCGAGCAGTACTTC.